Below, 30 T cell receptor beta chains from the same sample are listed, as sequenced in a study of blood T cell repertoires in COVID-19. The protocol was immunoSEQ multiplex PCR, while the TCRdb copy is restricted to in-frame clones and leaves out a portion. The sample lists 100,000 to 150,000 clones, over 60% seen once, with about 1.9% in the top ten. What was sequenced was peripheral blood. The source of these receptors is a woman aged 70-85 years with acute or convalescent COVID-19.

The V gene is TRBV6-5, the J gene TRBJ2-7, with 7 bases lining up with TRBD2. Trimming took 7 bases from V and 1 from J; bases not matched to a gene: 10. CDR3 length: 15 amino acids. Germline loops: CDR1 MNHEY, CDR2 SVGAGI. CDR3 DNA sequence: TGTGCCAGCACCCCCCGGGGTAGCGGGTCCTACGAGCAGTACTTC. Residues: CASTPRGSGSYEQYF.

J is TRBJ1-2 and V is TRBV5-1; D not resolved. The CDR3 totals 14 residues. CDR1 SGHRS and CDR2 YFSETQ come from the germline V gene. V was pared by 3 bases and J by 4 bases, with 13 bases between. The CDR3 DNA reads as TGCGCCAGCAGCTATGAGGGAACAGCCTATGGCTACACCTTC. Translated: CASSYEGTAYGYTF.

The rearrangement joins TRBV5-1 to TRBJ1-3; TRBD1 agrees at 12 bases. The CDR3 extends over 16 amino acids. The V gene's germline CDR1 is SGHRS and CDR2 YFSETQ. V lost 0 bases to trimming and J lost 4 bases; unmatched junction nucleotides: 2. CDR3 coding DNA: TGCGCCAGCAGCTTGGGGGACAGGGGGCGAGGAAACACCATATATTTT. It translates to CASSLGDRGRGNTIYF.

CDR3 residues: CASSPRAGANEKLFF. Written as DNA, the CDR3 is TGTGCCAGCAGTCCTCGCGCAGGGGCTAATGAAAAACTGTTTTTT. The rearrangement links TRBV6-5 to TRBJ1-4, with a possible D match to TRBD1 (6 bases). Germline CDR1 MNHEY, CDR2 SVGAGI. The germline V and J ends were trimmed by 5 bases and 3 bases, with 13 bases remaining between them. The CDR3 is 15 amino acids.

The sample holds a few counts of this clone. The chain is built from TRBV18 and TRBJ2-4; TRBD1 might be the D (6 bases). Trimming took off 0 bases at V and 7 bases at J, with 19 bases between the two ends. The CDR3 loop spans 17 amino acids. Germline V lookup: CDR1 KGHSH, CDR2 LQKENI. The CDR3 DNA follows: TGTGCCAGCTCACCACCGAGGGCCACAGGGTCAGGGAACATTCAGTACTTC. Its translation is CASSPPRATGSGNIQYF.

This sequence joins TRBV2 and TRBJ2-7; possible D gene TRBD2, 6 bases. CDR1 is SNHLY and CDR2 is FYNNEI in the germline V gene. V was trimmed by 5 bases and J by 2 bases, leaving 13 bases between them. The CDR3 sequence is 14 residues long. CDR3 region: CASSRDSFAYEQYF. CDR3 in DNA: TGTGCCAGCAGTAGGGACTCCTTTGCCTACGAGCAGTACTTC.

A few counts support this clone. The chain has TRBV5-8 and TRBJ2-3, with TRBD2 matching 13 bases. Trimming at V came to 3 bases and at J to 1 base, leaving 8 bases not matched to a gene. Germline V CDR1 and CDR2: SGHTS, YDEGEE. The CDR3 is 18 residues long. CDR3: CASSSGTSGAFGTDTQYF. CDR3 DNA sequence: TGTGCCAGCAGCTCCGGGACTAGCGGGGCGTTCGGCACAGATACGCAGTATTTT.

This chain joins TRBV5-1 and TRBJ2-7, with no clear D. V lost 0 bases and J 2 bases, leaving 9 bases between the germline ends. The CDR3 runs 14 residues. Germline CDR1 is SGHRS and CDR2 is YFSETQ. The CDR3 reads CASSLAQDTYEQYF. In DNA form, the CDR3 reads TGCGCCAGCAGCTTGGCCCAGGATACCTACGAGCAGTACTTC.

This clone has a handful of counts. The V gene is TRBV9, the J gene TRBJ2-1; 9 bases fit TRBD2. The J segment lost 5 bases and the V segment lost 0 bases, leaving 6 bases of the junction unmatched. This CDR3 comprises 16 residues. Germline V CDR1 and CDR2: SGDLS, YYNGEE. This CDR3 reads CASSVGGGGAHNEQFF. The CDR3 nucleotides read TGTGCCAGCAGCGTAGGAGGCGGGGGGGCCCACAATGAGCAGTTCTTC.

The gene calls are TRBV3-1 (or the pseudogene TRBV3-2) and TRBJ2-7; perhaps TRBD1 as D (6 bases). V shed 1 base and J shed 7 bases, with 8 bases lying between them. CDR1 LGHDT and CDR2 YNNKEL come from the germline V gene (reference sequence). The CDR3 sequence is 12 residues long. CDR3 in amino acids: CASSQGGREQYF. The CDR3 DNA reads TGTGCCAGCAGCCAAGGGGGGCGAGAGCAGTACTTC.

The chain recombines TRBV11-3 with TRBJ1-2, with 10 bases matching TRBD1. Trimming removed 6 bases from V and 4 bases from J; junction bases left unmatched: 8. Germline CDR1 reads SGHNT; CDR2 reads YENEEA. The length of the CDR3 is 15 residues. The chain's CDR3 is CASSCMTGGGYGYTF. The CDR3 DNA reads TGTGCCAGCAGTTGTATGACAGGGGGCGGCTATGGCTACACCTTC.

This clone was seen a few times. The genes are TRBV6-5 and TRBJ2-7; the D is unclear. Per germline, CDR1 MNHEY and CDR2 SVGAGI. CDR3 length: 13 amino acids. V was shortened by 6 bases and J by 5 bases, with 14 bases between the two germline ends. Here the CDR3 reads CASRAGGSDEQYF. DNA of the CDR3: TGTGCCAGCAGAGCCGGCGGTTCTGACGAGCAGTACTTC.

This clone came up a few times. The V gene is TRBV27, the J gene TRBJ1-5, with 8 bases matching TRBD1. This CDR3 comprises 15 residues. Trimming removed 6 bases from V and 6 bases from J; junction bases left unmatched: 10. Germline V gives CDR1 MNHEY, CDR2 SMNVEV (reference sequence). The CDR3 nucleotides read TGTGCCAGCAGGAAAAGCCAGGGGGCGACTCAGCCCCAGCATTTT. Translated, it gives CASRKSQGATQPQHF.

The chain links TRBV3-1 (or the pseudogene TRBV3-2) to TRBJ2-7; D is perhaps TRBD1 (6 bases). Deletions cut 4 bases from V and 0 bases from J, with 10 bases between. Germline values: CDR1 LGHDT, CDR2 YNNKEL (reference sequence). This CDR3 has 14 residues. This CDR3 is CASSPTGFSYEQYF. CDR3 coding DNA: TGTGCCAGCAGCCCAACAGGGTTCTCCTACGAGCAGTACTTC.

This chain joins TRBV9 and TRBJ2-1, with 11 bases aligning to TRBD1. With 0 bases clipped from V and 4 bases from J, the junction kept 3 bases outside the gene matches. Germline V gene lookup returns CDR1 SGDLS and CDR2 YYNGEE. This CDR3 region has 16 residues. The CDR3 loop reads CASSVEGQGEYNEQFF. The CDR3 bases are TGTGCCAGCAGCGTAGAGGGACAGGGGGAATACAATGAGCAGTTCTTC.

V usage is TRBV7-9 and J usage is TRBJ2-3; 9 bases fit TRBD2. CDR3 size: 12 residues. Per germline, CDR1 SEHNR and CDR2 FQNEAQ (reference sequence). The CDR3 DNA reads TGTGCGATGCGGGGGGGCCAGGATACGCAGTATTTT. Protein: CAMRGGQDTQYF.

This clone was detected once. This chain joins TRBV5-6 and TRBJ2-7, with 8 bases that match TRBD2. Germline lookup yields CDR1 SGHDT and CDR2 YYEEEE. CDR3 length equals 17 residues. Losses at the gene ends were 6 bases for V and 1 base for J; bases not matched to a gene: 15. The DNA for the CDR3 is TGTGCCAGCATACAATTAGCTACGGGGGGGCCATCCTACGAGCAGTACTTC. Its protein product is CASIQLATGGPSYEQYF.

This clone was found many times. The chain is built from TRBV30 and TRBJ2-7; a possible D gene is TRBD2 (5 bases). The germline gives CDR1 GTSNPN, CDR2 SVGIG (reference sequence). The CDR3 extends over 12 amino acids. V shed 4 bases and J shed 6 bases, with 13 bases lying between them. In nucleotides, the CDR3 is TGTGCCTGGAATCGGGGAAGAATCGAGCAGTACTTC. Protein: CAWNRGRIEQYF.

The CDR3 DNA sequence: TGTGCCTCTAGCAGGTGGTCAGGTGGAAACACCATATATTTT. The encoded protein is CASSRWSGGNTIYF. The chain combines TRBV14 with TRBJ1-3, with D uncertain. The CDR3 is 14 amino acids. Germline V gene sequence: CDR1 SGHDN, CDR2 FVKESK. The V gene lost 11 bases and the J gene lost 3 bases, with 17 bases spanning the gap.

The V gene is TRBV5-4, the J gene TRBJ2-5; D may be TRBD1 (5 bases). This CDR3 is 13 amino acids long. The V end lost 5 bases, the J end lost 2 bases, and 10 bases lay between the germline ends. CDR1 is SGHNT, CDR2 YYREEE, per germline (reference sequence). CDR3 bases: TGTGCCAGCAGTAGACAGCTTCAAGAGACCCAGTACTTC. Translated: CASSRQLQETQYF. Full variable domain (rest looked up from reference TRBV5-4 and TRBJ2-5): ETGVTQSPTHLIKTRGQQVTLRCSSQSGHNTVSWYQQALGQGPQFIFQYYREEENGRGNFPPRFSGLQFPNYSSELNVNALELDDSALYLCASSRQLQETQYFGPGTRLLVL.

This clone was seen only once. CDR3 amino acids: CASSDAWTGVVTETQYF. The CDR3 DNA reads as TGCGCCAGCAGTGATGCCTGGACAGGGGTCGTAACGGAGACCCAGTACTTC. The chain is built from TRBV10-2 and TRBJ2-5, with 9 bases aligning to TRBD1. The CDR3 loop spans 17 amino acids. J was trimmed by 5 bases and V by 3 bases; bases with no gene match: 13. CDR1 WSHSY and CDR2 SAAADI come from the germline V gene.

The chain carries TRBV5-4 and TRBJ2-5; 7 bases align to TRBD2. Germline V gene sequence: CDR1 SGHNT, CDR2 YYREEE (reference sequence). CDR3 length: 13 amino acids. V was pared by 4 bases and J by 3 bases, with 3 bases of the junction left unmatched. For the CDR3, the DNA is TGTGCCAGCAGCACCGGACTAGAAGAGACCCAGTACTTC. Translated, it gives CASSTGLEETQYF. Complete variable domain (other parts from reference TRBV5-4 and TRBJ2-5): ETGVTQSPTHLIKTRGQQVTLRCSSQSGHNTVSWYQQALGQGPQFIFQYYREEENGRGNFPPRFSGLQFPNYSSELNVNALELDDSALYLCASSTGLEETQYFGPGTRLLVL.

V usage is TRBV4-3 and J usage is TRBJ1-5; D gene uncertain. The CDR3 is 15 amino acids. V gave up 1 base and J gave up 0 bases, with 7 bases separating them. Germline V gene sequence: CDR1 LGHNA, CDR2 YSLEER. The DNA for the CDR3 is TGCGCCAGCAGCCAAGGAGTGATTAGCAATCAGCCCCAGCATTTT. This encodes CASSQGVISNQPQHF.

A single count supports this clone. The chain employs TRBV3-1 (or the pseudogene TRBV3-2) and TRBJ2-1; tentative D call: TRBD2 (6 bases). This CDR3 spans 17 amino acids. The ends were cut back, 4 bases at V and 6 bases at J, with 22 bases in the middle. Germline V CDR1 and CDR2: LGHDT, YNNKEL (reference sequence). The CDR3 protein is CASSPRRGSIQSNEQFF. The CDR3 nucleotides are TGTGCCAGCAGCCCTCGTCGGGGGTCCATACAAAGCAATGAGCAGTTCTTC.

This chain connects TRBV7-9 to TRBJ2-6, with TRBD1 identical over 9 bases. V gave up 5 bases and J gave up 1 base; unmatched junction bases: 9. Germline loops: CDR1 SEHNR, CDR2 FQNEAQ (reference sequence). The CDR3 spans 18 residues. Written as DNA, the CDR3 is TGTGCCAGCAGCCCCCACGGGACAGGGCTTTCTGGGGCCAACGTCCTGACTTTC. It specifies CASSPHGTGLSGANVLTF.

The J gene is TRBJ2-3, the V gene TRBV18, with D possibly matching TRBD1 (6 bases). The CDR3 is 14 amino acids. Trimming cost V 4 bases and J 3 bases, with 11 bases left between them. Germline V lookup: CDR1 KGHSH, CDR2 LQKENI. CDR3 sequence reads: CASSHREKTDTQYF. CDR3 sequence (DNA): TGTGCCAGCTCACACAGGGAGAAGACAGATACGCAGTATTTT.

This clone was seen only a few times. This rearrangement joins TRBV14 to TRBJ2-1; a possible D gene is TRBD1 (6 bases). Germline V gene data show CDR1 as SGHDN and CDR2 as FVKESK. V was trimmed by 2 bases and J by 4 bases, leaving 18 bases between them. This CDR3 region has 17 residues. The CDR3 DNA reads TGTGCCAGCAGCCAACTGGACAGCCTTCGGGGTTACAATGAGCAGTTCTTC. As protein: CASSQLDSLRGYNEQFF.

The chain carries TRBV30 and TRBJ1-2; 8 nucleotides match TRBD1. Germline CDR1 is GTSNPN and CDR2 is SVGIG (reference sequence). The CDR3 sequence is 15 residues long. Trimming at V came to 1 base and at J to 5 bases, leaving 9 bases not matched to a gene. The CDR3 DNA reads as TGTGCCTGGAGTGGGGGACTGGACAGGGTGTATGGCTACACCTTC. Its protein is CAWSGGLDRVYGYTF.

The sample holds one count of this clone. The V and J genes are TRBV11-2 and TRBJ1-4; TRBD1 might be the D (5 bases). CDR3 length: 15 amino acids. Trimming stripped 0 bases from V and 2 bases from J, with 7 bases between. Germline values: CDR1 SGHAT, CDR2 FQNNGV. As DNA, the CDR3 is TGTGCCAGCAGCTTAGATGGGGGGACTAATGAAAAACTGTTTTTT. Residues: CASSLDGGTNEKLFF.

The V call is TRBV24-1, the J call TRBJ1-5; perhaps TRBD1 as D (5 bases). This CDR3 region has 16 residues. Deletions cut 2 bases from V and 9 bases from J, with 19 bases between. Per germline, CDR1 KGHDR and CDR2 SFDVKD. CDR3 coding DNA: TGTGCCACCAGTGATTCCCGGGTTGGGGCCCGGAGGCCCCAGCATTTT. This gives the protein CATSDSRVGARRPQHF.